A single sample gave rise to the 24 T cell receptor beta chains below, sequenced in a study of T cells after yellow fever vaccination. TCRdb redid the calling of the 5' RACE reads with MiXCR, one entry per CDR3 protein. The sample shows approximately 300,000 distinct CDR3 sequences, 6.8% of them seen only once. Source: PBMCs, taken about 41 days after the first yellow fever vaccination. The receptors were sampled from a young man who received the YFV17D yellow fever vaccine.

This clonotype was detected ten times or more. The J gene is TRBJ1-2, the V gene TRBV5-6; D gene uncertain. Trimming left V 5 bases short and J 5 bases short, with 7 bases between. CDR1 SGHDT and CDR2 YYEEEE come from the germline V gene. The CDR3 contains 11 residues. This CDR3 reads CASRSGYGYTF. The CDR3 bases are TGTGCCAGCAGATCGGGGTATGGCTACACCTTC.

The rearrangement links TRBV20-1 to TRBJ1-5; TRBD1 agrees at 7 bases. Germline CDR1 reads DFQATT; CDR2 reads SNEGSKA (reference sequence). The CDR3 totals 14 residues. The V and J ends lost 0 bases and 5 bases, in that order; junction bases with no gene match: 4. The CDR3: CSARETTGYQPQHF. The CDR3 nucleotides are TGCAGTGCTAGAGAGACGACAGGGTATCAGCCCCAGCATTTT.

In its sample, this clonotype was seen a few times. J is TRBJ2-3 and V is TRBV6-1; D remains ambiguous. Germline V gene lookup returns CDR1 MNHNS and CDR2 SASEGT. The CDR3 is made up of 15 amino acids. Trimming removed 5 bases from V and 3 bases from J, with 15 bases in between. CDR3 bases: TGTGCCAGCAGTAGTAAAGGCCTTGCGACAGATACGCAGTATTTT. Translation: CASSSKGLATDTQYF.

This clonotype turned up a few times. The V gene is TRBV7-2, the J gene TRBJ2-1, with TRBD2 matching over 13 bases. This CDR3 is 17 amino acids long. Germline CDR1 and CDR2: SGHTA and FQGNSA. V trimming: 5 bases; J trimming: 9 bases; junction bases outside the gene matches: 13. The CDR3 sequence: CASSIPSTSGGAAEQFF. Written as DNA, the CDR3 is TGTGCCAGCAGCATACCGTCTACTAGCGGGGGGGCTGCTGAGCAGTTCTTC.

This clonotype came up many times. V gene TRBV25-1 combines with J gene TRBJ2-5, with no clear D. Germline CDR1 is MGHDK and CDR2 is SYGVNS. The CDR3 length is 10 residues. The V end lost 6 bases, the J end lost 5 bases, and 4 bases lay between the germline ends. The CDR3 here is CASRGETQYF. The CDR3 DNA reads TGTGCCAGCAGGGGGGAGACCCAGTACTTC.

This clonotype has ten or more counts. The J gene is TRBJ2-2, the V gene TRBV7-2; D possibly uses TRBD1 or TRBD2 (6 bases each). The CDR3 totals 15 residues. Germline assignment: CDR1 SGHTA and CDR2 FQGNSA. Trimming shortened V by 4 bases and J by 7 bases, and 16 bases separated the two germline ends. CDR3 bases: TGTGCCAGCAGCTCGCAGGGGAGGATAAACGGGGAGCTGTTTTTT. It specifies CASSSQGRINGELFF. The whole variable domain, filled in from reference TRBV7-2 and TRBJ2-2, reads GAGVSQSPSNKVTEKGKDVELRCDPISGHTALYWYRQSLGQGLEFLIYFQGNSAPDKSGLPSDRFSAERTGGSVSTLTIQRTQQEDSAVYLCASSSQGRINGELFFGEGSRLTVL.

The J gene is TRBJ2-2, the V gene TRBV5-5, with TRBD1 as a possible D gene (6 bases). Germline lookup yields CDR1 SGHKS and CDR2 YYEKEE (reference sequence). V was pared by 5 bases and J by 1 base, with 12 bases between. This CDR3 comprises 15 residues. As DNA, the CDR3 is TGTGCCAGCAGGAGGCAGGGGATGAACACCGGGGAGCTGTTTTTT. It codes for CASRRQGMNTGELFF.

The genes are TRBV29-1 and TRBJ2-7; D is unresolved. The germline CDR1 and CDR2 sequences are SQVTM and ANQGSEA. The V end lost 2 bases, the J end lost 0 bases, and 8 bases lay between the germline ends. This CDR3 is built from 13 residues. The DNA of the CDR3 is TGCAGCGTTGAACTAGGTAACTCCTACGAGCAGTACTTC. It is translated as CSVELGNSYEQYF.

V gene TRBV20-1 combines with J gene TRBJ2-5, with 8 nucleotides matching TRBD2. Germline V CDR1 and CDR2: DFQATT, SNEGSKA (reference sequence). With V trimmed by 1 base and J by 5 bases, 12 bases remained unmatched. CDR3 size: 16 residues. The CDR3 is CSARVTGGSSGETQYF. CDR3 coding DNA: TGCAGTGCTAGAGTTACTGGAGGTTCTAGCGGGGAGACCCAGTACTTC.

This CDR3 is CASSLVGGHGYTF. The CDR3 nucleotides read TGTGCCAGCAGCTTGGTGGGAGGGCACGGCTACACCTTC. The rearrangement joins TRBV5-5 to TRBJ1-2; D not resolved. The CDR3 has 13 amino acids. With 0 bases removed from V and 8 bases from J, the gap between germline ends came to 11 bases. Germline-derived CDR1 and CDR2 are SGHKS and YYEKEE (reference sequence).

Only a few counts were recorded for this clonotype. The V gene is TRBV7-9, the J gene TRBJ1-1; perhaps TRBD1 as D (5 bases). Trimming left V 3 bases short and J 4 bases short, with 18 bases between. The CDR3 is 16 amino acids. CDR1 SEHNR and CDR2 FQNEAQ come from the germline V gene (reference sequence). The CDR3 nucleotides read TGTGCCAGCAGCTTCCCACAACAGGATGGGGGCACTGAAGCTTTCTTT. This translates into CASSFPQQDGGTEAFF.

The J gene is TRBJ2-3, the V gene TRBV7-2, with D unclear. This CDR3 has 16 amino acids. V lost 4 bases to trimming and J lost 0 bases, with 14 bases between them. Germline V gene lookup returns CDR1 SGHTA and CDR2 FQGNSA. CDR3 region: CASSSPGVRSTDTQYF. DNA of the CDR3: TGTGCCAGCAGCTCCCCCGGAGTTAGAAGCACAGATACGCAGTATTTT.

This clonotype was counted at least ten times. The chain's CDR3 is CASSPRPGGATDTQYF. The CDR3 DNA sequence: TGTGCCAGCAGCCCCCGGCCCGGGGGGGCAACAGATACGCAGTATTTT. The gene calls are TRBV7-8 and TRBJ2-3, with TRBD2 identical over 8 bases. Germline V gene lookup returns CDR1 SGHVS and CDR2 FQNEAQ. With 5 bases clipped from V and 3 bases from J, the junction kept 10 bases outside the gene matches. The CDR3 loop spans 16 amino acids.

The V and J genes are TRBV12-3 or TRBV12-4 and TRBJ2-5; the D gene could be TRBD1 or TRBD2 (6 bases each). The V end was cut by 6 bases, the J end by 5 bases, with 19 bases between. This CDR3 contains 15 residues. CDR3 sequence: CASSGRGSGDETQYF. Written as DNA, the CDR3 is TGTGCCAGCAGCGGCAGGGGTTCGGGGGACGAGACCCAGTACTTC.

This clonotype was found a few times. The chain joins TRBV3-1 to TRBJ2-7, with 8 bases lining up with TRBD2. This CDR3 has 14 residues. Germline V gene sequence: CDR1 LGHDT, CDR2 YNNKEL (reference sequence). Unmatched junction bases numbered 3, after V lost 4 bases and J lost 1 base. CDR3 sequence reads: CASSRGTSSYEQYF. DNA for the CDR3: TGTGCCAGCAGCCGAGGGACTAGTTCCTACGAGCAGTACTTC.

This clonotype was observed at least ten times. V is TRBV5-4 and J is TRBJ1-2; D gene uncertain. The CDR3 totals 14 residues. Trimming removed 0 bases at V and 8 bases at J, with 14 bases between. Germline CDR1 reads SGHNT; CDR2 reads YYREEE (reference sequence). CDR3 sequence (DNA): TGTGCCAGCAGCTTGGCCTATTCAGGACGCGGCTACACCTTC. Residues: CASSLAYSGRGYTF.

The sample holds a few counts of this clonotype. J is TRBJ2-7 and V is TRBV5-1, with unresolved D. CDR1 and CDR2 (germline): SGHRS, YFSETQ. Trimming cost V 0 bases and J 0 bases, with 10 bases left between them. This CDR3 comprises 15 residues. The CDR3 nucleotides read TGCGCCAGCAGCTTGGGCCTGACGAGCTCCTACGAGCAGTACTTC. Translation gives CASSLGLTSSYEQYF.

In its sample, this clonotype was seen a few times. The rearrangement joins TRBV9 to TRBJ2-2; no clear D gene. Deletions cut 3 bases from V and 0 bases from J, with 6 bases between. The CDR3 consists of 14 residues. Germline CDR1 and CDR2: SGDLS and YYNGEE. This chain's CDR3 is CASSDVTNTGELFF. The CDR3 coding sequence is TGTGCCAGCAGCGATGTAACGAACACCGGGGAGCTGTTTTTT.

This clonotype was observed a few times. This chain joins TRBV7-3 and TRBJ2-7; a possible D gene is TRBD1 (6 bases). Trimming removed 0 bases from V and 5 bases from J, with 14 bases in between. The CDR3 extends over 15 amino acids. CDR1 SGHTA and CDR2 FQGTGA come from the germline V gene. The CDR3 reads CASSLTPLQGNEQYV. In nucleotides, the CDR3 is TGTGCCAGCAGCTTAACTCCCTTACAGGGCAACGAGCAGTACGTC.

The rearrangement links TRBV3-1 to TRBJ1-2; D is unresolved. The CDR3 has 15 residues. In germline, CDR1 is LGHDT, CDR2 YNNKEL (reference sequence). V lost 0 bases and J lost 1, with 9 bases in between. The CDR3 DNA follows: TGTGCCAGCAGCCAAGAACTACGGCGTAACTATGGCTACACCTTC. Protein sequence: CASSQELRRNYGYTF.

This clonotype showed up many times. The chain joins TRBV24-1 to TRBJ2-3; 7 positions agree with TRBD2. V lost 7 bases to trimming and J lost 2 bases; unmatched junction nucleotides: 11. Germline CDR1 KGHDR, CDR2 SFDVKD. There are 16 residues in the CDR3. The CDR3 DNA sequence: TGTGCCACCAGCGAAGCCGGGACTATGCACACAGATACGCAGTATTTT. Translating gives CATSEAGTMHTDTQYF.

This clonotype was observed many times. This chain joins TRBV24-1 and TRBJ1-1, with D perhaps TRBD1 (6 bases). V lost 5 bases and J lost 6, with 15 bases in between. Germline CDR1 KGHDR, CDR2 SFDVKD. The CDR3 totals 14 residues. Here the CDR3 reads CATSAKGEGAEAFF. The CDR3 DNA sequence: TGTGCCACCAGTGCCAAGGGGGAGGGAGCTGAAGCTTTCTTT.

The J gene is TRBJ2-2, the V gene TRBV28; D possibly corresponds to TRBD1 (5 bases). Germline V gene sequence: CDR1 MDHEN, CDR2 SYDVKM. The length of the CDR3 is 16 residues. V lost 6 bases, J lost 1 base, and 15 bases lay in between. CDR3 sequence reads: CASSQAGQGNTGELFF. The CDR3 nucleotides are TGTGCCAGCAGCCAAGCCGGGCAGGGGAACACCGGGGAGCTGTTTTTT. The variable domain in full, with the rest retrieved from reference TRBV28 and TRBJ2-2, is DVKVTQSSRYLVKRTGEKVFLECVQDMDHENMFWYRQDPGLGLRLIYFSYDVKMKEKGDIPEGYSVSREKKERFSLILESASTNQTSMYLCASSQAGQGNTGELFFGEGSRLTVL.

The CDR3 spells CASSSYRHETQYF. The CDR3 DNA reads TGTGCCAGCAGTTCGTACCGCCATGAGACCCAGTACTTC. The chain is built from TRBV12-3 or TRBV12-4 and TRBJ2-5; no clear D. Trimming removed 4 bases at V and 5 bases at J, with 11 bases between. The CDR3 has 13 amino acids.